Each of the 29 T cell receptor beta chains below was sequenced from the same sample in a study of T cell changes during pregnancy in multiple sclerosis. TCRdb's copy holds only in-frame clones and misses some; the assay was immunoSEQ multiplex PCR. The sample lists about 77,000 clones, 89% occurring once. The sequencing here drew on peripheral blood, taken before pregnancy. These receptors were collected from a female donor with multiple sclerosis, enrolled in a pregnancy study.

This chain uses TRBV28 with TRBJ1-1; 8 positions match TRBD1. V was clipped by 11 bases and J by 4 bases; unmatched bases: 6. The germline V gene has CDR1 MDHEN and CDR2 SYDVKM. The CDR3 loop spans 12 amino acids. CDR3: CASDRAGTEAFF. CDR3 nucleotide sequence: TGTGCCTCGGACAGGGCTGGCACTGAAGCTTTCTTT.

V is TRBV7-9 and J is TRBJ2-1; perhaps TRBD1 as D (6 bases). V was cut by 5 bases and J by 5 bases, with 13 bases left in between. The V gene's germline CDR1 is SEHNR and CDR2 FQNEAQ (reference sequence). The CDR3 contains 14 residues. The CDR3 spells CASSADRSNNEQFF. CDR3 in DNA: TGTGCCAGCAGCGCCGACAGGTCCAACAATGAGCAGTTCTTC. Based on the CDR3 plus reference TRBV7-9 and TRBJ2-1, the full variable domain is DTGVSQNPRHKITKRGQNVTFRCDPISEHNRLYWYRQTLGQGPEFLTYFQNEAQLEKSRLLSDRFSAERPKGSFSTLEIQRTEQGDSAMYLCASSADRSNNEQFFGPGTRLTVL.

V and J are TRBV7-2 and TRBJ1-2; D unclear. This CDR3 is 15 amino acids long. CDR1 is SGHTA, CDR2 FQGNSA, per germline. Trimming removed 3 bases from V and 0 bases from J, with 11 bases in between. CDR3: CASSFLQRPNYGYTF. The DNA of the CDR3 is TGTGCCAGCAGCTTCCTTCAGAGGCCTAACTATGGCTACACCTTC.

The chain couples TRBV7-6 to TRBJ1-1; 10 nucleotides match TRBD1. Germline V gene lookup returns CDR1 SGHVS and CDR2 FNYEAQ. Losses at the gene ends were 3 bases for V and 4 bases for J; bases not matched to a gene: 8. The CDR3 consists of 16 residues. The CDR3, as DNA: TGTGCCAGCAGCTTTGGACAGGGGGAGGGGGGCACTGAAGCTTTCTTT. Translated, it gives CASSFGQGEGGTEAFF.

J is TRBJ1-1 and V is TRBV27, with D unclear. This CDR3 is built from 15 residues. Germline assignment: CDR1 MNHEY and CDR2 SMNVEV (reference sequence). The V gene lost 1 base and the J gene lost 4 bases, with 13 bases spanning the gap. CDR3: CASSLYPSSGTEAFF. The DNA of the CDR3 is TGTGCCAGCAGTTTATACCCCTCCTCGGGCACTGAAGCTTTCTTT.

The chain links TRBV30 to TRBJ2-3; D is undetermined. Germline V gene data show CDR1 as GTSNPN and CDR2 as SVGIG (reference sequence). The CDR3 covers 14 residues. V shed 0 bases and J shed 2 bases, with 9 bases lying between them. Here the CDR3 reads CAWSVGSPTDTQYF. CDR3 nucleotides: TGTGCCTGGAGTGTGGGTAGCCCCACAGATACGCAGTATTTT.

In nucleotides, the CDR3 is TGTGCAAGTCGCCCCCGAACGGAATCGGGGGAGCAGTACTTC. It specifies CASRPRTESGEQYF. The V and J genes are TRBV12-2 and TRBJ2-7; TRBD2, the D gene given by the table, was not confirmed from the DNA. TRBV12-2 is listed as a pseudogene. CDR3 length: 14 residues.

J is TRBJ1-1 and V is TRBV4-3; a possible D gene is TRBD1 (6 bases). The CDR3 loop spans 12 amino acids. Trimming pared 6 bases from V and 5 bases from J, leaving 10 bases between. Per the germline V gene, CDR1 is LGHNA and CDR2 is YSLEER. The CDR3 nucleotides read TGCGCCAGCAGGGACAGATGGACTGAAGCTTTCTTT. Translating gives CASRDRWTEAFF.

There are a few counts of this clone. V and J are TRBV2 and TRBJ2-7; D might be TRBD1 (5 bases). The CDR3 runs 14 residues. Germline V gene sequence: CDR1 SNHLY, CDR2 FYNNEI. The V end was cut by 3 bases, the J end by 0 bases, with 9 bases between. The CDR3 region is CASSDQGGSYEQYF. CDR3 bases: TGTGCCAGCAGTGACCAGGGCGGCTCCTACGAGCAGTACTTC.

The chain has TRBV7-9 and TRBJ1-1; no firm D call. V was cut by 3 bases and J by 0 bases, with 11 bases left in between. The length of the CDR3 is 15 residues. Germline CDR1 and CDR2: SEHNR and FQNEAQ (reference sequence). CDR3 region: CASSFSQNLNTEAFF. Here the CDR3 DNA reads TGTGCCAGCAGCTTTTCCCAAAATTTGAACACTGAAGCTTTCTTT.

The J gene is TRBJ1-2, the V gene TRBV4-3; D might be TRBD1 (6 bases). From germline, CDR1 is LGHNA and CDR2 YSLEER. The CDR3 sequence is 13 residues long. V lost 2 bases and J 7 bases, leaving 11 bases between the germline ends. This chain's CDR3 is CASSQTGFSGYTF. CDR3 coding DNA: TGCGCCAGCAGCCAAACAGGGTTCTCTGGCTACACCTTC.

There are many counts of this clone. The rearrangement uses TRBV6-1 and TRBJ1-6; TRBD1 might be the D (6 bases). The CDR3 totals 15 residues. Trimming pared 2 bases from V and 7 bases from J, leaving 12 bases between. In germline, CDR1 is MNHNS, CDR2 SASEGT. The CDR3 here is CASSESLGQNSPLHF. CDR3 in DNA: TGTGCCAGCAGTGAATCCCTCGGACAGAATTCACCCCTCCACTTT.

In DNA, the CDR3 is TGTGCCAGCAGCACCGGGACATCCTCCGGGACAGATACGCAGTATTTT. Translating gives CASSTGTSSGTDTQYF. The J gene is TRBJ2-3, the V gene TRBV2, with D possibly matching TRBD1 (6 bases). Germline V gene data show CDR1 as SNHLY and CDR2 as FYNNEI. Deletions cut 6 bases from V and 3 bases from J, with 19 bases between. The CDR3 is 16 residues long.

V usage is TRBV5-1 and J usage is TRBJ1-3; tentatively, D is TRBD1 (6 bases). The CDR3 loop spans 15 amino acids. V shed 0 bases and J shed 2 bases, with 9 bases lying between them. Germline values: CDR1 SGHRS, CDR2 YFSETQ. DNA of the CDR3: TGCGCCAGCAGCTTGGAAGGGGGTACTGGAAACACCATATATTTT. Its protein is CASSLEGGTGNTIYF.

This rearrangement joins TRBV18 to TRBJ1-2; possible D gene TRBD1, 5 bases. This CDR3 is 15 amino acids long. V lost 3 bases, J lost 4 bases, and 15 bases lay in between. Germline V gene lookup returns CDR1 KGHSH and CDR2 LQKENI. The CDR3, as DNA: TGTGCCAGCTCACCCCGCCCCCTCGACAGCTATGGCTACACCTTC. Translated: CASSPRPLDSYGYTF.

This clone was seen more than once but under ten times. The rearrangement uses TRBV9 and TRBJ1-1, with D hard to call. The CDR3 spans 12 residues. Trimming cost V 3 bases and J 3 bases, with 6 bases left between them. Germline V lookup: CDR1 SGDLS, CDR2 YYNGEE. In DNA form, the CDR3 reads TGTGCCAGCAGCGCAGACTACACTGAAGCTTTCTTT. It encodes CASSADYTEAFF.

In its sample, this clone was seen once. The V call is TRBV5-5, the J call TRBJ1-1, with 8 bases matching TRBD1. This CDR3 has 15 residues. The trim removed 3 bases at V and 5 bases at J, leaving 9 bases unmatched. Germline CDR1 is SGHKS and CDR2 is YYEKEE (reference sequence). The CDR3 here is CASSWGRGRGTEAFF. The CDR3 region has the DNA TGTGCCAGCAGCTGGGGCAGGGGGCGCGGGACTGAAGCTTTCTTT.

The chain carries TRBV5-1 and TRBJ2-3, with D possibly being TRBD1 (5 bases). This CDR3 is built from 16 residues. Trimming removed 0 bases from V and 2 bases from J, with 13 bases in between. Germline loops: CDR1 SGHRS, CDR2 YFSETQ. The DNA for the CDR3 is TGCGCCAGCAGCTTGGGGTCAGGGCCCCACACAGATACGCAGTATTTT. Protein: CASSLGSGPHTDTQYF.

CDR3 DNA sequence: TGTGCCAGCAGCCTACTGGACAGTTCCCTAAATGAGCAGTTCTTC. Its protein product is CASSLLDSSLNEQFF. V is TRBV11-2 and J is TRBJ2-1; TRBD1 is a possible D gene (6 bases). Germline V CDR1 and CDR2: SGHAT, FQNNGV. V lost 5 bases and J 7 bases, leaving 18 bases between the germline ends. The CDR3 covers 15 residues.

This chain uses TRBV7-2 with TRBJ1-2, with 8 bases identical to TRBD1. Germline values: CDR1 SGHTA, CDR2 FQGNSA. J was trimmed by 5 bases and V by 4 bases; bases with no gene match: 6. CDR3 length: 14 amino acids. The CDR3 region is CASSSGTGFYGYTF. CDR3 DNA: TGTGCCAGCAGCTCCGGGACAGGTTTTTATGGCTACACCTTC.

The chain joins TRBV6-1 to TRBJ2-7; TRBD2 might be the D (6 bases). In germline, CDR1 is MNHNS, CDR2 SASEGT. Trimming shortened V by 9 bases and J by 3 bases, and 21 bases separated the two germline ends. The CDR3 is 15 residues long. The CDR3 nucleotides read TGTGCCAGTAACAGAGCCCCGGAGGGTTTCTACGAGCAGTACTTC. Residues: CASNRAPEGFYEQYF.

This chain connects TRBV6-5 to TRBJ1-2, with 8 bases lining up with TRBD1. Trimming cost V 0 bases and J 5 bases; bases outside gene matches: 5. The CDR3 spans 15 residues. The V gene's germline CDR1 is MNHEY and CDR2 SVGAGI. Written as DNA, the CDR3 is TGTGCCAGCAGTTACTCAACAGGGGGTTGGTATGGCTACACCTTC. Translated, it gives CASSYSTGGWYGYTF.

The chain combines TRBV5-6 with TRBJ1-2; D uncertain. Germline V gene data show CDR1 as SGHDT and CDR2 as YYEEEE. The V end lost 1 base, the J end lost 2 bases, and 6 bases lay between the germline ends. The CDR3 loop spans 13 amino acids. DNA for the CDR3: TGTGCCAGCAGCTTGTGGGCCAACTATGGCTACACCTTC. Protein product: CASSLWANYGYTF.

Comments on this clone: Other nucleotide sequences in the sample specify the same CDR3. This sequence joins TRBV5-1 and TRBJ2-1; D might be TRBD2 (5 bases). The V and J ends lost 7 bases and 0 bases respectively, with 11 bases between them. This CDR3 contains 14 residues. Germline loops: CDR1 SGHRS, CDR2 YFSETQ. CDR3: CASRGVYSYNEQFF. CDR3 coding DNA: TGCGCCAGCCGGGGAGTTTACTCCTACAATGAGCAGTTCTTC.

The chain has TRBV2 and TRBJ2-3; 9 nucleotides line up with TRBD2. V lost 0 bases and J lost 1; bases outside the gene matches: 2. Per the germline V gene, CDR1 is SNHLY and CDR2 is FYNNEI. The CDR3 is 16 residues long. CDR3 in DNA: TGTGCCAGCAGTGAAGCGCAGCGGGGGGGCACAGATACGCAGTATTTT. Its protein is CASSEAQRGGTDTQYF.

The CDR3 region is CATSSSWEPGNTIYF. The CDR3 nucleotides read TGTGCCACCAGCAGTAGCTGGGAGCCCGGAAACACCATATATTTT. The chain links TRBV15 to TRBJ1-3; D remains ambiguous. CDR1 and CDR2 from the germline V gene are LNHNV and YYDKDF (reference sequence). There are 15 residues in the CDR3. Trimming removed 3 bases from V and 4 bases from J, with 13 bases in between.

This sequence joins TRBV4-3 and TRBJ2-1, with 8 bases that match TRBD2. V lost 4 bases, J lost 2 bases, and 10 bases stayed unmatched. The CDR3 covers 17 residues. The V gene's germline CDR1 is LGHNA and CDR2 YSLEER. CDR3 region: CASSPKERGTTYNEQFF. CDR3 DNA sequence: TGCGCCAGCAGCCCCAAGGAGCGGGGGACGACCTACAATGAGCAGTTCTTC.

The chain couples TRBV20-1 to TRBJ2-7, with D unresolved. Trimming pared 5 bases from V and 4 bases from J, leaving 9 bases between. Germline values: CDR1 DFQATT, CDR2 SNEGSKA (reference sequence). CDR3 length: 11 amino acids. The CDR3 DNA sequence: TGCAGTGCTCCACGGGTATACGAGCAGTACTTC. As protein: CSAPRVYEQYF.

The V call is TRBV7-9, the J call TRBJ1-2, with 12 nucleotides matching TRBD1. Germline loops: CDR1 SEHNR, CDR2 FQNEAQ (reference sequence). The ends lost 1 base at V and 8 bases at J; junction bases unmatched: 11. The CDR3 sequence is 17 residues long. The CDR3 loop reads CASSLDGTGGRSDGYTF. The CDR3 nucleotides read TGTGCCAGCAGCTTAGATGGGACAGGGGGCCGATCTGACGGCTACACCTTC.